This T cell receptor (beta chain) was identified during a study of technical replicates of blood from a few donors. This table comes from immunoSEQ multiplex PCR, and its TCRdb copy is limited to in-frame clones, with some not included. The sample yields fewer than 70,000 clones, roughly 84% seen once. This TCR came from a human donor in good health. Some clones in this sample may be carry-over from other donors' samples. Sequenced: PBMCs.

The CDR3 loop reads CSAGQGHGYTF. CDR3 nucleotide sequence: TGCAGTGCAGGACAGGGCCATGGCTACACCTTC. The chain links TRBV20-1 to TRBJ1-2, with 8 bases identical to TRBD1. With V trimmed by 6 bases and J by 6 bases, 3 bases remained unmatched. The CDR3 covers 11 residues. In germline, CDR1 is DFQATT, CDR2 SNEGSKA (reference sequence).